These 30 T cell receptor beta chains originate from one sample sequenced in a study of tumor-infiltrating lymphocytes in primary liver carcinoma. For each extraction, RNA and DNA were obtained together from 20-30 mg of unsorted bulk tissue. The authors made TCR beta cDNA from roughly 480 ng total RNA with a constant-region primer. The TCR beta library was amplified through three nested multiplex PCR rounds in a modified ARM-PCR procedure. TRBV1-TRBV30 forward primers paired with a C-beta reverse primer drove the first two PCR rounds, around 10 cycles each. TCRdb fed the multiplex PCR reads into MiXCR, producing one record per CDR3 protein. The sample has about 120,000 distinct CDR3 sequences; less than 75% are singletons. Material: tumor-adjacent normal liver tissue. The receptors derive from a woman aged 60-75 years with primary liver carcinoma and hepatitis B virus infection.

This clonotype was picked up one time. The junction differs from germline at one of its ends, possibly a read error. V gene TRBV12-3 or TRBV12-4 combines with J gene TRBJ2-3; no reliable D call. CDR3 length: 12 residues. The CDR3 DNA follows: TGTGCCAGCAGTTTAACGGCAGATACGCAATATTTT. Encoded protein: CASSLTADTQYF.

On this clonotype itself: A clone one base away is much larger, so this may be a read error. The chain has TRBV5-1 and TRBJ2-2; D may be TRBD1 (5 bases). In germline, CDR1 is SGHRS, CDR2 YFSETQ. Between the trimmed V and J ends, which lost 0 bases and 1 base, there was a span of 10 bases. The CDR3 extends over 16 amino acids. CDR3 in amino acids: CASSLVIGQNTGELFF. The CDR3 nucleotides are TGCGCCAGCAGCTTGGTCATCGGACAGAACACCGGGGAGCTGTTTTTT.

On this clonotype itself: Since the CDR3 does not end with the conserved phenylalanine or tryptophan, this likely comes from a read error. The rearrangement links TRBV25-1 to TRBJ2-5; D not certain. The CDR3 length is 13 residues. The germline gives CDR1 MGHDK, CDR2 SYGVNS. The V end was cut by 3 bases, the J end by 4 bases, with 9 bases between. CDR3 region: CASSEYLRETQYL. The CDR3 DNA reads TGTGCCAGCAGTGAGTATCTGAGAGAGACCCAGTACTTA.

The rearrangement uses TRBV28 and TRBJ2-3, with 14 bases aligning to TRBD2. The germline V gene has CDR1 MDHEN and CDR2 SYDVKM. The CDR3 runs 18 residues. J gave up 4 bases and V 1 base, and 7 bases lay outside the gene matches. CDR3 nucleotides: TGTGCCAGCAGTTTATCCGGACTAGCGGGAGGCCCCTCAGATACGCAGTATTTT. Translation: CASSLSGLAGGPSDTQYF. The entire variable domain, with the rest obtained from reference TRBV28 and TRBJ2-3, is as follows: DVKVTQSSRYLVKRTGEKVFLECVQDMDHENMFWYRQDPGLGLRLIYFSYDVKMKEKGDIPEGYSVSREKKERFSLILESASTNQTSMYLCASSLSGLAGGPSDTQYFGPGTRLTVL.

There are a few counts of this clonotype. The chain recombines TRBV5-1 with TRBJ2-2; TRBD2 matches at 13 bases. This CDR3 spans 18 amino acids. The germline V gene encodes CDR1 SGHRS and CDR2 YFSETQ. The J segment lost 6 bases and the V segment lost 3 bases, leaving 11 bases of the junction unmatched. CDR3 amino acids: CASSSFGLAGEWAGELFF. In nucleotides, the CDR3 is TGCGCCAGCAGCTCCTTCGGACTAGCGGGAGAGTGGGCCGGGGAGCTGTTTTTT.

This clonotype was observed once. J is TRBJ2-1 and V is TRBV11-2, with D tentatively TRBD2 (6 bases). Germline V gene data show CDR1 as SGHAT and CDR2 as FQNNGV. This CDR3 has 14 amino acids. The DNA of the CDR3 is TGTTGCAGCAGCTCAGCCGGGAGTCTCAATGAGCAGTTCTTC. As protein: CCSSSAGSLNEQFF.

Of note for this clonotype: Since a much larger clone is just one base distant, this may be a read error. J is TRBJ1-1 and V is TRBV5-1; D is possibly TRBD1 (5 bases). Germline CDR1 SGHRS, CDR2 YFSETQ. V lost 0 bases, J lost 3 bases, and 15 bases lay in between. There are 16 residues in the CDR3. Here the CDR3 reads CASSLAVTAGYTEAFF. In DNA form, the CDR3 reads TGCGCCAGCAGCTTGGCCGTGACAGCTGGGTACACTGAAGCTTTCTTT.

Worth noting for this clonotype: A read error may produce the germline difference seen at one junction end. J is TRBJ2-1 and V is TRBV7-3; maybe TRBD1 (8 bases). The germline V gene has CDR1 SGHTA and CDR2 FQGTGA. This CDR3 comprises 14 residues. CDR3 DNA sequence: TGTGTCAGCAGCTTTGACAGGGGAGGGAATGAGCAGTTCTTC. This sequence encodes CVSSFDRGGNEQFF.

This clonotype has a handful of counts. A junction boundary mismatches the germline segment, possibly from a read error. This rearrangement joins TRBV19 to TRBJ2-5; 10 nucleotides align to TRBD2. Germline V gene data show CDR1 as LNHDA and CDR2 as SQIVND (reference sequence). The CDR3 runs to 15 residues. The CDR3 is CVSTRGTSEQETQYF. CDR3 DNA: TGTGTCAGTACACGCGGGACTAGCGAACAAGAGACCCAGTACTTC. Full variable domain (missing parts from reference TRBV19 and TRBJ2-5): DGGITQSPKYLFRKEGQNVTLSCEQNLNHDAMYWYRQDPGQGLRLIYYSQIVNDFQKGDIAEGYSVSREKKESFPLTVTSAQKNPTAFYLCVSTRGTSEQETQYFGPGTRLLVL.

J is TRBJ2-7 and V is TRBV27; D possibly corresponds to TRBD2 (5 bases). In germline, CDR1 is MNHEY, CDR2 SMNVEV (reference sequence). The CDR3 totals 14 residues. This chain's CDR3 is CARSLDRGSYEQYF. The CDR3 DNA follows: TGTGCTAGAAGTTTGGACCGAGGGTCCTACGAGCAGTACTTC.

With respect to this clonotype: With a much larger clone just one base away, this may be a read error. This rearrangement joins TRBV30 to TRBJ2-7, with TRBD2 identical over 7 bases. The V and J ends lost 3 bases and 7 bases, in that order; junction bases with no gene match: 12. The CDR3 has 14 amino acids. Per the germline V gene, CDR1 is GTSNPN and CDR2 is SVGIG (reference sequence). CDR3 sequence: CAWRGASGPGEQYF. The CDR3 region has the DNA TGTGCCTGGAGAGGGGCTAGCGGCCCTGGGGAGCAGTACTTC.

This clonotype was counted a single time. One end of the junction varies from germline; a read error may be responsible. The genes are TRBV11-2 and TRBJ1-1; D not certain. Germline CDR1 SGHAT, CDR2 FQNNGV. The length of the CDR3 is 11 residues. DNA for the CDR3: TGTTCAAGCAGCCCCTTCACTGAAGCTTCCTTT. Its translation is CSSSPFTEASF.

As regards this clonotype: The CDR3 carries no conserved terminal phenylalanine or tryptophan, so it likely arises from a read error. The DNA is omitted, as the CDR3 cannot be located on it reliably, and the CDR3 follows TCRdb's listing. The J gene is TRBJ2-2, the V gene TRBV12-3 or TRBV12-4; the table's D call, TRBD1, was not checked against the DNA. The CDR3 has 15 residues if both end residues are counted. CDR3 protein: CASSLGQAASGELSL.

This clonotype has just a few counts. The chain combines TRBV7-9 with TRBJ2-2, with 9 bases identical to TRBD2. The germline gives CDR1 SEHNR, CDR2 FQNEAQ (reference sequence). This CDR3 comprises 23 residues. Trimming cost V 7 bases and J 0 bases; bases outside gene matches: 27. CDR3 bases: TGTGCCAGCATCAAACCCGGGACTAGCAGAATATCTACTACGCCTACGAACACCGGGGAGCTGTTTTTT. Translated, it gives CASIKPGTSRISTTPTNTGELFF.

A note on this clonotype: A much larger clone lies a single base off, so this may be a read error. The chain carries TRBV5-8 and TRBJ1-3; D gene uncertain. There are 14 residues in the CDR3. V was clipped by 5 bases and J by 4 bases, with 13 bases between them. CDR1 is SGHTS and CDR2 is YDEGEE in the germline V gene. DNA of the CDR3: TGTGCCAGCAGAAGGAACAGCGAGGGAAACACCATATATTTT. Protein product: CASRRNSEGNTIYF.

A word on this clonotype: Germline is not matched at one junction end, which may reflect a read error. The chain joins TRBV10-1 to TRBJ2-3; possibly TRBD1 for D (6 bases). Germline values: CDR1 WNHNN, CDR2 SYGVQD (reference sequence). This CDR3 is built from 14 residues. This CDR3 reads CASSRGGRIDTQYF. The CDR3 nucleotides are TGCGCCAGCAGCAGGGGCGGCCGCATAGATACGCAGTATTTC.

Only one count was recorded for this clonotype. A much larger clone differs from this one at a single base, so this may be a read error. The chain uses TRBV28 and TRBJ1-2; D remains ambiguous. Germline V gene data show CDR1 as MDHEN and CDR2 as SYDVKM. The CDR3 runs 15 residues. V shed 4 bases and J shed 3 bases, with 15 bases lying between them. CDR3 in DNA: TGTGCCAGCAGTTCCGATGCGGGATTTGACTATGGCTACACCTTC. Translating it yields CASSSDAGFDYGYTF.

This clonotype was counted at least ten times. The chain carries TRBV12-3 or TRBV12-4 and TRBJ1-6, with 9 nucleotides matching TRBD1. The CDR3 is 15 amino acids. Trimming took 5 bases from V and 7 from J; bases not matched to a gene: 6. CDR3: CASSRRQGGNSPLHF. The CDR3 coding sequence is TGTGCCAGCAGTCGTCGACAGGGGGGAAATTCACCCCTCCACTTT.

On this clonotype: At one end the junction does not follow the germline gene, possibly because of a read error. The chain uses TRBV4-2 and TRBJ1-3; a possible D gene is TRBD1 (5 bases). In germline, CDR1 is LGHNA, CDR2 YNFKEQ. There are 16 residues in the CDR3. In nucleotides, the CDR3 is TGCGTCAGCAGCCAAGCAGGAGGGACCTCTGGAAACACCATATATTTT. Amino acid sequence: CVSSQAGGTSGNTIYF.

Notes on this clonotype: A junction end diverges from the germline sequence, so it may reflect a read error. The chain has TRBV4-2 and TRBJ2-7; D call uncertain. This CDR3 is built from 13 residues. Germline V lookup: CDR1 LGHNA, CDR2 YNFKEQ. The CDR3 DNA sequence: TGTGACAGCAGCCAAGAACGGCAGGACGAACAGTACTTC. It encodes CDSSQERQDEQYF.

About this clonotype: The junction departs from germline at one end; a sequencing error may be responsible. This chain uses TRBV11-2 with TRBJ2-7; TRBD2 matches 11 bases. CDR1 and CDR2 (germline): SGHAT, FQNNGV. The CDR3 spans 17 residues. This CDR3 is CTSSLDLLSGRGHGQYF. The CDR3 DNA reads TGTACCAGCAGCTTAGATCTCCTTAGCGGGAGGGGCCACGGGCAGTACTTC.

A single count supports this clonotype. No conserved phenylalanine or tryptophan ends this CDR3, so it is likely a read error. It is unclear where the CDR3 begins or ends on the DNA, so no DNA is shown, and the CDR3 is as TCRdb lists it. V and J are TRBV14 and TRBJ1-2; the table's D gene call, TRBD1, was not cross checked with the DNA. Germline-derived CDR1 and CDR2 are SGHDN and FVKESK. The CDR3 extends over 16 residues, inclusive of both ends. CDR3 region: CASSQEFGGWSAGYTL.

With respect to this clonotype: The junction and the germline gene differ at one end; a read error may be behind it. The chain combines TRBV5-1 with TRBJ2-2, with TRBD1 identical over 8 bases. CDR1 is SGHRS, CDR2 YFSETQ, per germline. The CDR3 has 18 amino acids. CDR3 protein: CTSSFLSTGQVTTGELFF. The CDR3 coding sequence is TGCACCAGCAGCTTCCTATCCACGGGACAGGTGACGACCGGGGAGCTGTTTTTT.

This chain links TRBV7-9 with TRBJ2-7; weak D call: TRBD2 (6 bases). Per germline, CDR1 SEHNR and CDR2 FQNEAQ (reference sequence). The V end lost 7 bases, the J end lost 0 bases, and 16 bases lay between the germline ends. The CDR3 runs to 15 residues. The DNA of the CDR3 is TGTGCCAGCAACCCACTAGCAGGGCACTCCTACGAGCAGTACTTC. Its protein is CASNPLAGHSYEQYF. Combining the CDR3 with reference TRBV7-9 and TRBJ2-7 gives the whole variable domain DTGVSQNPRHKITKRGQNVTFRCDPISEHNRLYWYRQTLGQGPEFLTYFQNEAQLEKSRLLSDRFSAERPKGSFSTLEIQRTEQGDSAMYLCASNPLAGHSYEQYFGPGTRLTVT.

As to this clonotype: At one boundary the junction diverges from the germline segment, which might be a read error. V gene TRBV6-1 combines with J gene TRBJ2-2; D may correspond to TRBD1 or TRBD2 (7 bases each). The germline V gene has CDR1 MNHNS and CDR2 SASEGT. The CDR3 spans 14 residues. CDR3 bases: TGTGTCAGCTCTACGGGAGGAGACACAGGGGAGCCGTTTTTT. This gives the protein CVSSTGGDTGEPFF.

This clonotype showed up just a few times. The junction does not match germline at one end; this may be a read error. The chain carries TRBV11-2 and TRBJ2-3; D gene uncertain. The CDR3 is made up of 12 amino acids. Germline values: CDR1 SGHAT, CDR2 FQNNGV. This chain's CDR3 is CASSSNTATQYF. In DNA, the CDR3 is TGTGCCAGCAGCTCTAACACAGCTACGCAGTATTTT.

Regarding this clonotype: This sequence may be a read error, since a much larger clone differs from it by one base. V gene TRBV7-8 combines with J gene TRBJ1-1; 8 nucleotides line up with TRBD1. The CDR3 runs 16 residues. Germline assignment: CDR1 SGHVS and CDR2 FQNEAQ. The CDR3 sequence: CASSFIFGQGGTEASF. CDR3 coding DNA: TGTGCCAGCAGCTTCATATTTGGACAGGGAGGCACTGAAGCTTCCTTT.

This clonotype was seen repeatedly, ten times or more. The chain links TRBV29-1 to TRBJ2-7, with TRBD1 as a possible D gene (5 bases). Trimming left V 1 base short and J 3 bases short, with 7 bases between. CDR1 SQVTM and CDR2 ANQGSEA come from the germline V gene. CDR3 length: 12 amino acids. CDR3 sequence (DNA): TGCAGCGTTGAAGGTCAGGGCTACGAGCAGTACTTC. Translation: CSVEGQGYEQYF.

This clonotype was found a few times. A much larger clone sits a single nucleotide away, making a read error possible. This chain joins TRBV6-1 and TRBJ2-7, with D hard to call. V was pared by 1 base and J by 5 bases, with 12 bases between. Germline V gives CDR1 MNHNS, CDR2 SASEGT. CDR3 length equals 14 residues. The chain's CDR3 is CASSEGFRVHEQYF. CDR3 coding DNA: TGTGCCAGCAGTGAAGGGTTTCGGGTACACGAGCAGTACTTC.

Regarding this clonotype: A much larger clone lies a single base off, so this may be a read error. The chain has TRBV11-2 and TRBJ2-5; D is possibly TRBD1 or TRBD2 (6 bases each). The CDR3 has 15 residues. Trimming left V 5 bases short and J 5 bases short, with 18 bases between. The germline gives CDR1 SGHAT, CDR2 FQNNGV. This chain's CDR3 is CASSPVRGVPETQYF. In DNA, the CDR3 is TGTGCCAGCAGCCCCGTAAGGGGGGTCCCCGAGACCCAGTACTTC.